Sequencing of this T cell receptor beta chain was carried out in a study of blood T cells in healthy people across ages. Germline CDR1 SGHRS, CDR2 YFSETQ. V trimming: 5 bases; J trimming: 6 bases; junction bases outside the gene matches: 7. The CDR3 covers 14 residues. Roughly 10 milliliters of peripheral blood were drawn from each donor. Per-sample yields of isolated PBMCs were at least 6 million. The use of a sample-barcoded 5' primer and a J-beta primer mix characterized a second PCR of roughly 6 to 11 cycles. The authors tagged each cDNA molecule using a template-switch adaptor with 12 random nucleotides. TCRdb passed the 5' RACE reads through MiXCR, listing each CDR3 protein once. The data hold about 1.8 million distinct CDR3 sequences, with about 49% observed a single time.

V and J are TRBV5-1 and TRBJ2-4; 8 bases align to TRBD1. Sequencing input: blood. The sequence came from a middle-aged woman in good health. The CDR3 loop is CASRTDRGGNIQYF. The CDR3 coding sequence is TGCGCCAGCAGAACCGACAGGGGTGGAAACATTCAGTACTTC.